What follows are 14 T cell receptor beta chains derived from one specimen sequenced in a study of lymphopenia after photon versus proton radiotherapy. The method was immunoSEQ multiplex PCR; TCRdb's version includes in-frame clones alone and lacks a portion of them. Among 150,000 to 200,000 clones listed, about 88% were seen once. The input for sequencing was peripheral blood, taken from a patient treated with photon-based radiotherapy. The receptor source for this set is a man aged 50 to 60 with gastric cancer.

This clone turned up a few times. This chain uses TRBV19 with TRBJ2-6; 11 bases align to TRBD2. J lost 0 bases, V lost 7 bases, and 8 bases had no gene match. Germline-derived CDR1 and CDR2 are LNHDA and SQIVND (reference sequence). This CDR3 has 18 residues. The CDR3 sequence is CASNPGTSGPSGANVLTF. The CDR3, as DNA: TGTGCCAGTAACCCCGGGACTAGCGGACCCTCTGGGGCCAACGTCCTGACTTTC. Variable domain in full (rest from reference TRBV19 and TRBJ2-6): DGGITQSPKYLFRKEGQNVTLSCEQNLNHDAMYWYRQDPGQGLRLIYYSQIVNDFQKGDIAEGYSVSREKKESFPLTVTSAQKNPTAFYLCASNPGTSGPSGANVLTFGAGSRLTVL.

This chain joins TRBV6-5 and TRBJ2-7, with D tentatively TRBD2 (5 bases). Germline CDR1 reads MNHEY; CDR2 reads SVGAGI. The CDR3 spans 15 residues. V was cut by 6 bases and J by 0 bases, with 15 bases left in between. The CDR3 region is CASSHLREYSYEQYF. For the CDR3, the DNA is TGTGCCAGCAGCCATCTAAGGGAGTACTCCTACGAGCAGTACTTC.

The chain is built from TRBV9 and TRBJ2-1; 9 bases fit TRBD2. CDR1 SGDLS and CDR2 YYNGEE come from the germline V gene. After removal of 3 bases from V and 7 bases from J, the junction contained 11 bases not matched to a gene. This CDR3 spans 16 amino acids. CDR3 sequence: CASSDLSGRLGNEQFF. The CDR3 bases are TGTGCCAGCAGCGACCTCAGCGGGAGGTTGGGGAATGAGCAGTTCTTC.

This clone has just one count. J is TRBJ2-7 and V is TRBV7-8; the D is unclear. Per germline, CDR1 SGHVS and CDR2 FQNEAQ. V gave up 3 bases and J gave up 5 bases, with 11 bases separating them. The CDR3 runs 13 residues. The CDR3 here is CASSFMKGHEQYF. Written as DNA, the CDR3 is TGTGCCAGCAGCTTTATGAAAGGGCACGAGCAGTACTTC.

V usage is TRBV4-3 and J usage is TRBJ2-7; a possible D gene is TRBD1 (6 bases). Germline CDR1 and CDR2: LGHNA and YSLEER. The CDR3 has 15 amino acids. The V and J ends lost 2 bases and 3 bases respectively, with 14 bases between them. CDR3 bases: TGCGCCAGCAGCCAACTCCGGGACACCCACTACGAGCAGTACTTC. Amino acid sequence: CASSQLRDTHYEQYF.

Here the CDR3 DNA reads TGTGCAAGTCGCTTAGGGACTAGCGGGCGCTACGAGCAGTACTTC. It codes for CASRLGTSGRYEQYF. This sequence joins TRBV12-2 and TRBJ2-7; the table gives TRBD2 as D, unverified against the DNA. TRBV12-2 has pseudogene status. This CDR3 has 15 amino acids.

The V and J genes are TRBV11-3 and TRBJ2-2; maybe TRBD2 (6 bases). V was pared by 2 bases and J by 0 bases, with 13 bases between. Germline values: CDR1 SGHNT, CDR2 YENEEA. The CDR3 consists of 17 residues. The CDR3 bases are TGTGCCAGCAGCTTATTCGGCGGGAAGTCGAACACCGGGGAGCTGTTTTTT. Amino acids: CASSLFGGKSNTGELFF.

The chain couples TRBV7-8 to TRBJ1-4, with a possible D match to TRBD1 (5 bases). The CDR3 consists of 14 residues. The germline V gene has CDR1 SGHVS and CDR2 FQNEAQ. Trimming took 3 bases from V and 5 from J, leaving 10 bases between them. CDR3 sequence reads: CASSFSGPNEKLFF. The CDR3 coding sequence is TGTGCCAGCAGCTTTTCAGGGCCCAATGAAAAACTGTTTTTT.

This rearrangement joins TRBV5-1 to TRBJ2-6; D possibly uses TRBD1 or TRBD2 (5 bases each). V lost 0 bases and J 6 bases, leaving 19 bases between the germline ends. This CDR3 contains 18 residues. The V gene's germline CDR1 is SGHRS and CDR2 YFSETQ. The CDR3 DNA is TGCGCCAGCAGCTTGGTCGTTGTGGGGCAGGGAGTGGCCAACGTCCTGACTTTC. As protein: CASSLVVVGQGVANVLTF.

In this sample, this clone turned up once. The CDR3 loop is CASSLSLGQSYEQYF. The CDR3 DNA is TGTGCCAGCAGTTTATCTCTGGGGCAGTCCTACGAGCAGTACTTC. The chain has TRBV27 and TRBJ2-7, with D possibly matching TRBD1 (5 bases). The germline CDR1 and CDR2 sequences are MNHEY and SMNVEV (reference sequence). The V end was cut by 0 bases, the J end by 1 base, with 10 bases between. There are 15 residues in the CDR3.

The chain carries TRBV29-1 and TRBJ2-5; D gene uncertain. Trimming pared 3 bases from V and 1 base from J, leaving 9 bases between. Germline-derived CDR1 and CDR2 are SQVTM and ANQGSEA. This CDR3 contains 13 residues. CDR3 nucleotides: TGCAGCGTTGATGTGGAGATCCAAGAGACCCAGTACTTC. This sequence encodes CSVDVEIQETQYF.

The chain joins TRBV9 to TRBJ2-7, with D unclear. This CDR3 is built from 15 residues. With 4 bases removed from V and 2 bases from J, the gap between germline ends came to 16 bases. Germline V lookup: CDR1 SGDLS, CDR2 YYNGEE. CDR3 region: CASSSQPQSTYEQYF. CDR3 coding DNA: TGTGCCAGCAGCTCCCAGCCCCAGTCGACCTACGAGCAGTACTTC. Full variable domain (outside the CDR3, taken from reference TRBV9 and TRBJ2-7): DSGVTQTPKHLITATGQRVTLRCSPRSGDLSVYWYQQSLDQGLQFLIQYYNGEERAKGNILERFSAQQFPDLHSELNLSSLELGDSALYFCASSSQPQSTYEQYFGPGTRLTVT.

The chain combines TRBV9 with TRBJ2-1; TRBD2 matches 12 bases. With 1 base clipped from V and 5 bases from J, the junction kept 13 bases outside the gene matches. The CDR3 runs to 19 residues. Looked up from germline, CDR1 is SGDLS and CDR2 is YYNGEE. The CDR3 spells CASSVSLTSGSILHNEQFF. The CDR3 DNA is TGTGCCAGCAGCGTATCACTGACTAGCGGGAGTATTTTACACAATGAGCAGTTCTTC.

The rearrangement uses TRBV5-1 and TRBJ2-5; 9 bases match TRBD1. V dropped 4 bases and J dropped 5; count of bases not matched to a gene: 6. Germline V gene sequence: CDR1 SGHRS, CDR2 YFSETQ. The CDR3 extends over 14 amino acids. CDR3 sequence (DNA): TGCGCCAGCAGCCGTAACAGGGGGCTCGAGACCCAGTACTTC. Amino acids: CASSRNRGLETQYF.